Presented here are 9 T cell receptor beta chains from one specimen sequenced in a study of blood T cell repertoires in COVID-19. Using immunoSEQ multiplex PCR, the repertoire was profiled, and TCRdb retains in-frame clones only, with some absent. The sample comprises about 42,000 clones, 76% of which are singletons, and under 9% rests with the top ten. Sequences were obtained from peripheral blood. Receptors were obtained from a man aged 65 to 85 with active or convalescent COVID-19.

The V gene is TRBV20-1, the J gene TRBJ2-5; D unclear. This CDR3 contains 11 residues. Per germline, CDR1 DFQATT and CDR2 SNEGSKA (reference sequence). The CDR3 coding sequence is TGCGGGCTTCTCAACCAAGAGACCCAGTACTTC. Its translation is CGLLNQETQYF.

This clone is a singleton in its sample. The J gene is TRBJ1-2, the V gene TRBV27; 7 bases map to TRBD1. Trimming cost V 3 bases and J 5 bases; bases outside gene matches: 12. CDR1 is MNHEY, CDR2 SMNVEV, per germline (reference sequence). The length of the CDR3 is 16 residues. This chain's CDR3 is CASSFRDSPIGYGYTF. CDR3 DNA sequence: TGTGCCAGCAGTTTCCGGGACAGTCCGATTGGATATGGCTACACCTTC.

This chain uses TRBV7-2 with TRBJ2-5; a weak D match, TRBD1 (5 bases). CDR1 is SGHTA and CDR2 is FQGNSA in the germline V gene. CDR3 length: 14 residues. Trimming took off 1 base at V and 3 bases at J, with 9 bases between the two ends. CDR3 sequence (DNA): TGTGCCAGCAGCTTAGAGAAGGGGAAAGAGACCCAGTACTTC. Translation gives CASSLEKGKETQYF.

The CDR3 sequence: CASSYTRQGAKDEQFF. Written as DNA, the CDR3 is TGTGCCAGCAGCTACACAAGACAGGGGGCGAAAGATGAGCAGTTCTTC. The genes are TRBV4-2 and TRBJ2-1, with 10 bases that match TRBD1. The V and J ends lost 5 bases and 8 bases, in that order; junction bases with no gene match: 12. Germline V lookup: CDR1 LGHNA, CDR2 YNFKEQ. The CDR3 loop spans 16 amino acids.

The rearrangement uses TRBV15 and TRBJ1-4; TRBD1 might be the D (6 bases). The CDR3 contains 13 residues. Trimming took 0 bases from V and 15 from J, leaving 14 bases between them. CDR1 is LNHNV and CDR2 is YYDKDF in the germline V gene (reference sequence). This chain's CDR3 is CATSRDRGALMFF. The DNA of the CDR3 is TGTGCCACCAGCAGAGACAGGGGTGCCCTGATGTTTTTT.

The chain has TRBV5-5 and TRBJ2-1; TRBD1 aligns across 7 bases. V was pared by 0 bases and J by 4 bases, with 4 bases of the junction left unmatched. This CDR3 comprises 15 residues. Germline V gives CDR1 SGHKS, CDR2 YYEKEE (reference sequence). The CDR3 DNA is TGTGCCAGCAGCTTGGCCGACAGGGATTACAATGAGCAGTTCTTC. This encodes CASSLADRDYNEQFF.

This sequence joins TRBV2 and TRBJ1-5, with D possibly being TRBD1 (5 bases). V lost 0 bases, J lost 6 bases, and 9 bases lay in between. Germline V gene lookup returns CDR1 SNHLY and CDR2 FYNNEI. This CDR3 spans 14 amino acids. For the CDR3, the DNA is TGTGCCAGCAGTGAAGCAGCAGGGCCTCAGCCCCAGCATTTT. Translated: CASSEAAGPQPQHF.

The V gene is TRBV6-6, the J gene TRBJ2-3; TRBD2 matches 12 bases. The CDR3 length is 18 residues. In germline, CDR1 is MNHNY, CDR2 SVGAGI (reference sequence). Losses at the gene ends were 6 bases for V and 3 bases for J; bases not matched to a gene: 13. This chain's CDR3 is CASSRNFPSGGATDTQYF. The CDR3 coding sequence is TGTGCCAGCAGCCGAAACTTTCCTAGCGGGGGGGCAACAGATACGCAGTATTTT.

J is TRBJ2-5 and V is TRBV4-1; 9 positions match TRBD2. The CDR3 consists of 15 residues. Germline CDR1 MGHRA, CDR2 YSYEKL. V lost 4 bases to trimming and J lost 1 base; unmatched junction nucleotides: 4. The CDR3 bases are TGCGCCAGCAGCCGGCAGCGGGGGGTCCAAGAGACCCAGTACTTC. Translated: CASSRQRGVQETQYF.